This T cell receptor (beta chain) originates from a study of lymphopenia after photon versus proton radiotherapy (dated by TCRdb to the late 2010s). General notes on the study: The study compared the immunological effects of photon versus proton radiation therapy in patients with gastrointestinal tumors who developed high-grade lymphopenia. The approximately 20 patients in the cohort had gastrointestinal tumors, were treated with either photon or proton therapy, and subsequently developed lymphopenia. The goal of the study was to describe how the two radiation modalities differ in their effects on the immune system.

The paper as a whole reports these results and caveats: The survival association was examined only in patients who died, and the authors described better survival with proton therapy as a possibility, not as a demonstrated result. Among patients across the cohort who died, overall survival time showed an inverse correlation with a larger post-nadir drop in TCR diversity. After the lymphocyte count nadir, oligoclonal expansion, especially of CD8+ Temra cells, was observed in photon-treated repertoires, and the drop in diversity was driven by this expansion. Proton-treated patients stayed relatively stable during treatment, while photon-treated patients lost naive T cells and TCR diversity and gained effector/memory populations.

As to this clone: What antigen it recognizes has not been identified. There are no base qualities to consult, and no much larger clone falls within one base.

The protocol used for the library was the immunoSEQ multiplex PCR assay. T cell repertoires were profiled with deep sequencing of rearranged TCR beta loci together with multiparametric flow cytometry. Imported from immuneACCESS, the table was reduced by TCRdb to in-frame sequences with V and J called. These copies leave out some clones; in studies compared against another copy, an unresolved V gene accounts for under half, and the cause of the remainder is not known. Within this sample are about 42,000 clones, with around 86% of them counted one time only. The ten largest clones add up to roughly 25% of the sample. From the cysteine through the phenylalanine, the CDR3 covers 16 amino acids. The entry retains the CDR3 DNA only, 48 bases that are in frame from base 1. V is cut by 2 bases and J by 5 bases, and the space between the germline ends is 16 bases. The germline V gene encodes CDR1 MDHEN and CDR2 SYDVKM.

Sequenced material: peripheral blood, taken from a patient treated with proton-based radiotherapy. Rearrangement joined TRBV28 to TRBJ1-5; the D gene is perhaps TRBD1, from 5 matching bases. This TCR came from a woman aged 70-85 years with pancreatic cancer. The DNA sequence is as follows: TGTGCCAGCAGTTTAGGGGGTTGGTGGGGGGATCAGCCCCAGCATTTT. Its protein product is CASSLGGWWGDQPQHF.